This T cell receptor beta chain was captured by sequencing in a study of metastatic and nonmetastatic thyroid tumors. Study-level background: Repertoire data that came from the blood and tumor or nodule tissue of malignant and benign thyroid patients were compared.

All patients reached thyroid surgery having received no treatment beforehand. Regarding the study as a whole: When malignant thyroid tumors were compared with benign nodules, TCR beta diversity was reportedly significantly higher in the malignant tumors. This held in both blood and tumor samples.

V lost 0 bases and J lost 0, with 11 bases in between. Per germline, CDR1 SGHRS and CDR2 YFSETQ. The CDR3 is made up of 16 amino acids. In the case of this clone: Its antigen is not known.

Original processing notes: Using the CDR3 differences seen across clinicopathological groups, the authors built a distant-metastasis classifier for papillary thyroid cancer, which was meant to discriminate distant-metastatic patients. TCRdb re-called clones via MiXCR from the PCR reads. The V and J calls reflect TCRdb's pipeline rather than the authors' work. The sample has about 52,000 clones, roughly 15% seen once. The chain carries TRBV5-1 and TRBJ2-3; D remains unclear. The material sequenced was blood. The clonotype originates from a female donor with papillary thyroid cancer or a benign thyroid nodule (not recorded which). Some clones in this sample may be carry-over from other donors' samples. The CDR3 DNA is TGCGCCAGCAGCTTGGGTTTCGGAGTGAGCACAGATACGCAGTATTTT. It specifies CASSLGFGVSTDTQYF.